This T cell receptor (beta chain) was sequenced during a study of shared clonotypes between healthy human individuals. Findings of the study overall: Compared with memory subsets, naive subsets generally had larger estimated richness. Specimens sampled were limited to blood, with tissue repertoires likely differing. For sorted subsets, rarefaction showed incomplete sequencing despite large depth.

This clone occurred once. What it recognizes is unknown. Germline CDR1 reads SGHTA; CDR2 reads FQGTGA. Between the trimmed V and J ends, which lost 7 bases and 3 bases, there was a span of 28 bases. CDR3 length: 19 amino acids. Using immunoSEQ multiplex PCR, the repertoire was profiled, and TCRdb retains in-frame clones only, with some absent. The data show 180,000 or so clones, just under 95% seen once. CD4+ cells underwent separation, giving CD45RA+ naive and CD45RA-negative memory subsets. The sequenced sample was naive CD4+ T cells sorted from blood. This sample's subset: CD45RA+ positively selected. This receptor was obtained from a woman in her thirties in good health. V and J are TRBV7-3 and TRBJ2-1, with D maybe TRBD1 (9 bases). The CDR3 reads CASINKPGQGREGYNEQFF. CDR3 coding DNA: TGTGCCAGCATCAACAAACCGGGACAGGGTCGGGAGGGCTACAATGAGCAGTTCTTC.